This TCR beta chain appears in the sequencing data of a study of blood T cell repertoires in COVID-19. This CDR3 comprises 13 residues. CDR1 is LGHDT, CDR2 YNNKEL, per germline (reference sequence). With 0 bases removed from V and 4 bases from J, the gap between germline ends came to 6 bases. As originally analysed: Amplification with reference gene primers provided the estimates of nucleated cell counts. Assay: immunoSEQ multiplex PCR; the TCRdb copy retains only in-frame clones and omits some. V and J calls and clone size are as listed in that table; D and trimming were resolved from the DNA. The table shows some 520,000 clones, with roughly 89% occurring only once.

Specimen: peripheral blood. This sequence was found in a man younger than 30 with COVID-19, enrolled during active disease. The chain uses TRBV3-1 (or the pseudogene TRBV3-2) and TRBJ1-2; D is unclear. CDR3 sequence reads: CASSQDRVYGYTF. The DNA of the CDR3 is TGTGCCAGCAGCCAAGATCGAGTCTATGGCTACACCTTC.